These 10 T cell receptor beta chains were sequenced from one sample in a study of OX40 agonist ivuxolimab in advanced cancers. Measured with immunoSEQ multiplex PCR; TCRdb has only the in-frame clones, and not every one. The table has around 46,000 clones, over 60% seen once. Sequences were derived from CD4+ or CD8+ T cells sorted from blood, sampled in a trial of the OX40 agonist ivuxolimab. These receptors all stem from an adult with an advanced solid tumor such as melanoma, head and neck, liver or kidney cancer.

V is TRBV7-3 and J is TRBJ2-5; D is uncertain. Germline assignment: CDR1 SGHTA and CDR2 FQGTGA. This CDR3 region has 13 residues. V was shortened by 2 bases and J by 0 bases, with 4 bases between the two germline ends. The CDR3 region is CASSLLHQETQYF. CDR3 nucleotide sequence: TGTGCCAGCAGCTTACTTCACCAAGAGACCCAGTACTTC.

In DNA form, the CDR3 reads TGTGCCAGCAGCTCCCGAGGGCGAAGCGCCGGGGAGCTGTTTTTT. Encoded protein: CASSSRGRSAGELFF. The V call is TRBV9, the J call TRBJ2-2; a weak D match, TRBD2 (5 bases). In germline, CDR1 is SGDLS, CDR2 YYNGEE. This CDR3 has 15 residues. Trimming left V 4 bases short and J 6 bases short, with 16 bases between.

V is TRBV7-3 and J is TRBJ2-5, with 13 bases fitting TRBD2. The V gene's germline CDR1 is SGHTA and CDR2 FQGTGA. CDR3 length: 17 residues. V shed 1 base, J shed 4 bases, and the junction held 6 bases outside the gene matches. The CDR3, as DNA: TGTGCCAGCAGCTTAAAAGGACTAGCGGGAGTGGGAGAGACCCAGTACTTC. Protein sequence: CASSLKGLAGVGETQYF.

The genes are TRBV20-1 and TRBJ1-6; TRBD1 agrees at 10 bases. This CDR3 is 11 amino acids long. CDR1 DFQATT and CDR2 SNEGSKA come from the germline V gene (reference sequence). The junction had 4 bases not matched to a gene; V was cut back by 6 bases and J by 14 bases. The CDR3 DNA follows: TGCAGTGCCGGGACAGGGGTCACCCTCCACTTT. Protein product: CSAGTGVTLHF.

The chain has TRBV10-3 and TRBJ1-3; possibly TRBD1 for D (6 bases). V dropped 6 bases and J dropped 1 base, with 10 bases sitting between them. CDR1 and CDR2 (germline): ENHRY, SYGVKD. The CDR3 runs to 14 residues. The CDR3 sequence: CAIRGDNSGNTIYF. The CDR3 DNA reads as TGTGCCATCAGGGGGGACAATTCTGGAAACACCATATATTTT.

This chain uses TRBV5-1 with TRBJ2-7; 8 bases are a match to TRBD1. V gave up 2 bases and J gave up 7 bases; unmatched junction bases: 11. The CDR3 sequence is 15 residues long. In germline, CDR1 is SGHRS, CDR2 YFSETQ. The CDR3 here is CASSLWSGGLGEQYF. The CDR3 DNA sequence: TGCGCCAGCAGCTTATGGTCAGGGGGCCTGGGGGAGCAGTACTTC.

The chain is built from TRBV5-6 and TRBJ2-5, with D unresolved. Germline V CDR1 and CDR2: SGHDT, YYEEEE. The ends were cut back, 0 bases at V and 4 bases at J, with 13 bases in the middle. The CDR3 spans 15 residues. Written as DNA, the CDR3 is TGTGCCAGCAGCTTGGTCGGGCAGGTGGCAGAGACCCAGTACTTC. Translating it yields CASSLVGQVAETQYF.

The chain couples TRBV9 to TRBJ2-3, with unresolved D. Looked up from germline, CDR1 is SGDLS and CDR2 is YYNGEE. Trimming stripped 2 bases from V and 5 bases from J, with 9 bases between. This CDR3 contains 13 residues. The CDR3: CASSVRRGDTQYF. DNA of the CDR3: TGTGCCAGCAGCGTGAGGCGAGGAGATACGCAGTATTTT.

CDR3 sequence reads: CASSPGTDTQYF. The CDR3 DNA reads TGTGCCAGCAGTCCGGGAACAGATACGCAGTATTTT. The gene calls are TRBV5-6 and TRBJ2-3; tentatively, D is TRBD2 (5 bases). In germline, CDR1 is SGHDT, CDR2 YYEEEE. The CDR3 is made up of 12 amino acids. Trimming stripped 5 bases from V and 3 bases from J, with 7 bases between.

The V call is TRBV18, the J call TRBJ1-2; 10 bases fit TRBD1. The CDR3 runs to 16 residues. CDR1 is KGHSH, CDR2 LQKENI, per germline. Losses at the gene ends were 1 base for V and 2 bases for J; bases not matched to a gene: 4. In DNA form, the CDR3 reads TGTGCCAGCTCACCACGACAGGGGGCGATGAACTATGGCTACACCTTC. The encoded protein is CASSPRQGAMNYGYTF.